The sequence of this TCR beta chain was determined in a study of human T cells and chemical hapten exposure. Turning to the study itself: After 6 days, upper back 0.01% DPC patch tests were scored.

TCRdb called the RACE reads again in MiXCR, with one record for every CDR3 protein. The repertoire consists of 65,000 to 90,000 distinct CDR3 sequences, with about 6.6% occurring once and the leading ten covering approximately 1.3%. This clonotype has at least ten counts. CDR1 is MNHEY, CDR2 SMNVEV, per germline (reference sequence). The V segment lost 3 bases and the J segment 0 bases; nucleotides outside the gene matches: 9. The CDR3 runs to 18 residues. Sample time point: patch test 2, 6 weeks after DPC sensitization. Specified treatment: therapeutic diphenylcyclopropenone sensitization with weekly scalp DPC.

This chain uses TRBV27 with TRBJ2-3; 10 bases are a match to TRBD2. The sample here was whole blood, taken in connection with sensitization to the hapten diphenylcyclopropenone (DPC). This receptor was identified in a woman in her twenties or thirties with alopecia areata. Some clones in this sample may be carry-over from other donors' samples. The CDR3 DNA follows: TGTGCCAGCAGTTTTCTAGCGGGGGCTACTCCTAGCACAGATACGCAGTATTTT. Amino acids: CASSFLAGATPSTDTQYF.